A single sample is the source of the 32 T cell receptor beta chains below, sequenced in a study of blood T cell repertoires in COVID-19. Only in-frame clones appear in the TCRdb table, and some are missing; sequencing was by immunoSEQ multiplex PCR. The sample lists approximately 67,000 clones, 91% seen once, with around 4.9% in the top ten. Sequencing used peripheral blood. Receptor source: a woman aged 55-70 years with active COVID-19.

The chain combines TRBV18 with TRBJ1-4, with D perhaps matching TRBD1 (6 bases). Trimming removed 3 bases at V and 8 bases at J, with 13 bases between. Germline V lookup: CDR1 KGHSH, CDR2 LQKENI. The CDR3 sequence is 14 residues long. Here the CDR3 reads CASSPQGNAEKLFF. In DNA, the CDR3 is TGTGCCAGCTCACCCCAGGGGAACGCCGAAAAACTGTTTTTT.

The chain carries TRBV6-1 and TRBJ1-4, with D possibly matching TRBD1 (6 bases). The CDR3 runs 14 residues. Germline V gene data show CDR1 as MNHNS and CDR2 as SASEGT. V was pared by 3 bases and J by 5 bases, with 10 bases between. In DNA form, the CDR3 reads TGTGCCAGCAGTGATTTGGGGGCGAATGAAAAACTGTTTTTT. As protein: CASSDLGANEKLFF.

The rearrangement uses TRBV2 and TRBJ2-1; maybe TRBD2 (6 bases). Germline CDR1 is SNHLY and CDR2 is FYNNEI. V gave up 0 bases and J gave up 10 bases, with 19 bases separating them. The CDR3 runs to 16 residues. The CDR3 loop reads CASSEALGLASSEQFF. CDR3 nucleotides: TGTGCCAGCAGTGAAGCGCTTGGGCTAGCGAGCTCAGAGCAGTTCTTC. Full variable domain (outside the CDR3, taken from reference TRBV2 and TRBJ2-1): EPEVTQTPSHQVTQMGQEVILRCVPISNHLYFYWYRQILGQKVEFLVSFYNNEISEKSEIFDDQFSVERPDGSNFTLKIRSTKLEDSAMYFCASSEALGLASSEQFFGPGTRLTVL.

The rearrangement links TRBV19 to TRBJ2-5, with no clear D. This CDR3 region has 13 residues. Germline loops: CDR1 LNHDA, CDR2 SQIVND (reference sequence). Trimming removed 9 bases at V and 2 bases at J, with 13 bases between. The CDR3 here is CASGQAFQETQYF. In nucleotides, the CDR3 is TGTGCCAGCGGTCAGGCTTTTCAAGAGACCCAGTACTTC.

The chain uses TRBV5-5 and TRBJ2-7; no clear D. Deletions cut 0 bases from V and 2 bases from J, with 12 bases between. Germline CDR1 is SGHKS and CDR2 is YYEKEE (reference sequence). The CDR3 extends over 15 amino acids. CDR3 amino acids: CASSLGLRIAYEQYF. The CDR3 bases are TGTGCCAGCAGCTTGGGCCTAAGAATCGCCTACGAGCAGTACTTC.

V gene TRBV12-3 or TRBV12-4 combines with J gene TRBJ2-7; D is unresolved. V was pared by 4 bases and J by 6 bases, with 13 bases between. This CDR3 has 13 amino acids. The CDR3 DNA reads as TGTGCCAGCAGTTCCGGTAGCCGTCGCGAGCAGTACTTC. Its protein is CASSSGSRREQYF.

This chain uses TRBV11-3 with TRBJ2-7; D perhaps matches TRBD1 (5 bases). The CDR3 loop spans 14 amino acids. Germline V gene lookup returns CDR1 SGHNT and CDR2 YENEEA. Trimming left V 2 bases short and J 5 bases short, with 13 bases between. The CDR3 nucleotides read TGTGCCAGCAGCTTAATGTCAGGGCCCCACGAGCAGTACTTC. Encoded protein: CASSLMSGPHEQYF.

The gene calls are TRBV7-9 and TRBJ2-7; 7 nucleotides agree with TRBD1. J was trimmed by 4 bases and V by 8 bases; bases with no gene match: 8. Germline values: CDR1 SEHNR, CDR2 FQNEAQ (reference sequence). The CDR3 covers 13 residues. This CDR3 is CASLGGADYEQYF. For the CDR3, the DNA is TGTGCCAGCCTAGGGGGCGCAGATTACGAGCAGTACTTC.

The CDR3 nucleotides read TGTGCCAGCAGCGCAATATTAGAGCGCGGTGAGCAGTTCTTC. Its translation: CASSAILERGEQFF. The chain joins TRBV6-5 to TRBJ2-1; D gene uncertain. Germline lookup yields CDR1 MNHEY and CDR2 SVGAGI. CDR3 length: 14 amino acids. Trimming took 6 bases from V and 9 from J, leaving 18 bases between them.

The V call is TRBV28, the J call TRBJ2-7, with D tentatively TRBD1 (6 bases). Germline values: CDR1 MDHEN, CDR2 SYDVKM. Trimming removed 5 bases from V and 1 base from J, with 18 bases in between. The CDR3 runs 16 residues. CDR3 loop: CASSNVYRDPSYEQYF. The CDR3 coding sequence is TGTGCCAGCAGTAATGTTTACAGGGATCCGTCCTACGAGCAGTACTTC.

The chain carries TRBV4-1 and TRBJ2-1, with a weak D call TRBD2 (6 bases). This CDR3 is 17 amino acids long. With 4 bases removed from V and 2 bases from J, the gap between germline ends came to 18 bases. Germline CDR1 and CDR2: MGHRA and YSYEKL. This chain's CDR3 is CASSPRRGVGPYNEQFF. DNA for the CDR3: TGCGCCAGCAGCCCCCGGCGGGGCGTCGGCCCCTACAATGAGCAGTTCTTC.

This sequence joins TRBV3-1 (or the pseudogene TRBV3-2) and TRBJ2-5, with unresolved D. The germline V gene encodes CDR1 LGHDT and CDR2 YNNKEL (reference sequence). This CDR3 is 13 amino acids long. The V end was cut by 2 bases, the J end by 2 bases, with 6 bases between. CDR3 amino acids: CASSQTQQETQYF. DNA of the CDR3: TGTGCCAGCAGCCAAACTCAACAAGAGACCCAGTACTTC.

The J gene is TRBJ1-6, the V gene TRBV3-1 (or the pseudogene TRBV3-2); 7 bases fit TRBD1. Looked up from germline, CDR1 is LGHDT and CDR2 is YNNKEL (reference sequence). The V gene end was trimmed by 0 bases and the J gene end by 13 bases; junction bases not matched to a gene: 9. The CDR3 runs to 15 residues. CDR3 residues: CASSQEAASGGPLHF. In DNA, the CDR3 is TGTGCCAGCAGCCAAGAAGCGGCCTCAGGGGGTCCCCTCCACTTT.

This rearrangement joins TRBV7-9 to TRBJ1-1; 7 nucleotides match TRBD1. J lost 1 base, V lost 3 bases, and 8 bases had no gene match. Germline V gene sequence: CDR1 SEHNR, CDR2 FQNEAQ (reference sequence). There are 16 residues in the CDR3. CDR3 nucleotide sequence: TGTGCCAGCAGCTTTAAAAGGACAGGCCGGAACACTGAAGCTTTCTTT. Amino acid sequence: CASSFKRTGRNTEAFF.

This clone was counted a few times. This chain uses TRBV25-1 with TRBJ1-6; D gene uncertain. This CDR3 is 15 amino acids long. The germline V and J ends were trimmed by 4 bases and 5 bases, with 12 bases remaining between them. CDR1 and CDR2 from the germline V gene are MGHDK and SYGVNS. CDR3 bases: TGTGCCAGCAGTGGTGCAGCCGGGAATAATTCACCCCTCCACTTT. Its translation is CASSGAAGNNSPLHF.

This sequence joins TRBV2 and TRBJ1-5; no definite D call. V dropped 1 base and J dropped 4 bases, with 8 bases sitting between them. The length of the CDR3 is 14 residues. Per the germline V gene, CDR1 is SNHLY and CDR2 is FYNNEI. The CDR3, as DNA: TGTGCCAGCAGTGAAGGTTCCGTTAATCAGCCCCAGCATTTT. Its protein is CASSEGSVNQPQHF.

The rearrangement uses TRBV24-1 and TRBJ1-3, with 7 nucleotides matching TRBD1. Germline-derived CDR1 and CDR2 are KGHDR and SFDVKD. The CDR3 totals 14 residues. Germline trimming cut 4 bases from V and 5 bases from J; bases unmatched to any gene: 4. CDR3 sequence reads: CATSEGDSRNTIYF. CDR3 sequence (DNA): TGTGCCACCAGTGAAGGGGACAGTAGAAACACCATATATTTT.

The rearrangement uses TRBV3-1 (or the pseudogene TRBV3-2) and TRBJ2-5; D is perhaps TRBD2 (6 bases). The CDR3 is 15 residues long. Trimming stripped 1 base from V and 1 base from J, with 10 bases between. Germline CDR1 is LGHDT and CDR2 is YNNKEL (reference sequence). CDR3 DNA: TGTGCCAGCAGCCAAGGAGGGACTGGCCAAGAGACCCAGTACTTC. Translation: CASSQGGTGQETQYF.

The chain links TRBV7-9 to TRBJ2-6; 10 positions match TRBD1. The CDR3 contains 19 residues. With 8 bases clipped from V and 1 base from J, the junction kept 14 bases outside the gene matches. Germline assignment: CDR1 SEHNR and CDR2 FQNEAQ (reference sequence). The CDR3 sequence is CASGSNPGQGFSGANVLTF. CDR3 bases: TGTGCCAGCGGATCGAACCCGGGACAGGGGTTTTCTGGGGCCAACGTCCTGACTTTC.

CDR3 residues: CASSQESGGVTDTQYF. The CDR3 nucleotides read TGTGCCAGCAGCCAAGAGTCAGGGGGAGTCACAGATACGCAGTATTTT. The chain links TRBV4-2 to TRBJ2-3, with 7 bases lining up with TRBD1. This CDR3 comprises 16 residues. The V and J ends lost 0 bases and 2 bases, in that order; junction bases with no gene match: 5. Looked up from germline, CDR1 is LGHNA and CDR2 is YNFKEQ.

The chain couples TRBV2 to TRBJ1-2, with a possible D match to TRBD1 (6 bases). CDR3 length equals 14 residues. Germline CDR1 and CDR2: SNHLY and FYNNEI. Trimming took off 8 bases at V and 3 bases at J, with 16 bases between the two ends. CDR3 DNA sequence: TGTGCCAGCTGTGGGGGCAGCCTAGACTATGGCTACACCTTC. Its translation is CASCGGSLDYGYTF.

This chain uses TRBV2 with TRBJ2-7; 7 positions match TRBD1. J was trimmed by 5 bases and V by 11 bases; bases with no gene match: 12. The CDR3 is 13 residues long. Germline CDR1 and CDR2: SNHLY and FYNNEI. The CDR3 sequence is CAGRQGFDHEQYF. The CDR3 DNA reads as TGTGCCGGACGACAGGGTTTTGACCACGAGCAGTACTTC.

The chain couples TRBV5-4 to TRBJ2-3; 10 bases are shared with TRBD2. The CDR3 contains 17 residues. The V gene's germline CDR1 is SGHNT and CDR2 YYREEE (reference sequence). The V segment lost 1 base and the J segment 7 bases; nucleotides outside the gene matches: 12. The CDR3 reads CASSLPPGASGSYTQYF. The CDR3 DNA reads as TGTGCCAGCAGCTTGCCTCCGGGGGCTAGCGGGAGTTATACGCAGTATTTT.

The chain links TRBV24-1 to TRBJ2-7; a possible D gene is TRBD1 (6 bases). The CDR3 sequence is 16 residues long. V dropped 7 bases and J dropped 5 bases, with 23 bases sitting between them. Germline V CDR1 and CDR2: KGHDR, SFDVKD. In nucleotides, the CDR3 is TGTGCCACCAGCGCAGGAGTTGGGGGCGGGTCGGACGAGCAGTACTTC. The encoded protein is CATSAGVGGGSDEQYF.

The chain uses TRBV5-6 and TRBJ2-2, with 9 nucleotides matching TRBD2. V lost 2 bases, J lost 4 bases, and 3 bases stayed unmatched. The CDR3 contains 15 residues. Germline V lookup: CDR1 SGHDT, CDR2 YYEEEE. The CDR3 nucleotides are TGTGCCAGCAGCTTAGCGGGAGGAACCACCGGGGAGCTGTTTTTT. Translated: CASSLAGGTTGELFF.

The CDR3 sequence: CASSGDSSNTGELFF. In DNA form, the CDR3 reads TGTGCCAGCAGCGGGGACAGCTCGAACACCGGGGAGCTGTTTTTT. This chain uses TRBV5-6 with TRBJ2-2; TRBD1 aligns across 7 bases. The CDR3 consists of 15 residues. Germline assignment: CDR1 SGHDT and CDR2 YYEEEE. J gave up 0 bases and V 4 bases, and 3 bases lay outside the gene matches.

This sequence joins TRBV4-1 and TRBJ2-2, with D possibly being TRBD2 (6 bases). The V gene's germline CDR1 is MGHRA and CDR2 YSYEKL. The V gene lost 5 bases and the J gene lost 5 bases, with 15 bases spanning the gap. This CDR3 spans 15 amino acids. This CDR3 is CASSNGPAGTGELFF. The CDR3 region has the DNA TGCGCCAGCAGCAACGGGCCCGCGGGAACCGGGGAGCTGTTTTTT.

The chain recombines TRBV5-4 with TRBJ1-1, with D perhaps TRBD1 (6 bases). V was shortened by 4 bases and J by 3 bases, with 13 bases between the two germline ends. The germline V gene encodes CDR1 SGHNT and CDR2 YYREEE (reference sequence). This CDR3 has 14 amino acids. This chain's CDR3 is CASSPGPGDTEAFF. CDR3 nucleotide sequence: TGTGCCAGCAGCCCAGGACCAGGGGACACTGAAGCTTTCTTT.

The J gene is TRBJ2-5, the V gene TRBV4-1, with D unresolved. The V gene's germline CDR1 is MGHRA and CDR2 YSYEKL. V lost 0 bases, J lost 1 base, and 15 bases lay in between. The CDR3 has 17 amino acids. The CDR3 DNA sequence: TGCGCCAGCAGCCAAGATATAAAAGCCGCTGTCCAAGAGACCCAGTACTTC. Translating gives CASSQDIKAAVQETQYF.

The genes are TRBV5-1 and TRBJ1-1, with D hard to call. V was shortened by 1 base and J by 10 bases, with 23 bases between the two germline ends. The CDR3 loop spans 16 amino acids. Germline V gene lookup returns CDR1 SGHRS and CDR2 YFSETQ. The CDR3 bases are TGCGCCAGCAGCTTGTCGGGGAATGGACCTGATCTCAGAGCTTTCTTT. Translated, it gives CASSLSGNGPDLRAFF.

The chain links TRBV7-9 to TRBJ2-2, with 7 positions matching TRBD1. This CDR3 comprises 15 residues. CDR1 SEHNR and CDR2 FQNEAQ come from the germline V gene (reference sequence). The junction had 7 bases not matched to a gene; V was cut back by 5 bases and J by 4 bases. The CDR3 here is CASSPWDRSTGELFF. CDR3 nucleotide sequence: TGTGCCAGCAGCCCCTGGGACAGATCCACCGGGGAGCTGTTTTTT.

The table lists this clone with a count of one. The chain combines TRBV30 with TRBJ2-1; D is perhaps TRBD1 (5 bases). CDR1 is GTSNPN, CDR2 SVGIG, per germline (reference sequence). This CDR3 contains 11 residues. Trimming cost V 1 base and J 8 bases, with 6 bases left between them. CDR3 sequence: CAWSGQYEQFF. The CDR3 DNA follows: TGTGCCTGGAGTGGACAGTATGAGCAGTTCTTC. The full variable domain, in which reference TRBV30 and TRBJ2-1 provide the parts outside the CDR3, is SQTIHQWPATLVQPVGSPLSLECTVEGTSNPNLYWYRQAAGRGLQLLFYSVGIGQISSEVPQNLSASRPQDRQFILSSKKLLLSDSGFYLCAWSGQYEQFFGPGTRLTVL.